This T cell receptor (beta chain) derives from a study of memory B cells and T cells in multiple sclerosis. Whole-study results and caveats: Compartments had unequal clone-set sizes, affecting shared clonotype counts.

This table comes from immunoSEQ multiplex PCR, and its TCRdb copy is limited to in-frame clones, with some not included. The data contain 9,500 to 15,000 clones, almost 85% of them singletons. The CDR3 length is 19 residues. Comment on this clone: Its target is unknown.

CFSE-dim autoproliferating and CFSE-high non-proliferating T cells from unstimulated culture were sequenced separately. Roughly 5x10^7 CFSE-labeled PBMCs were cultured about seven days unstimulated, then replicate wells were pooled. The PBMCs received about 0.5 uM CFSE and serum-free culture with no added stimuli. The receptor was isolated from a human donor with multiple sclerosis. Sample: PBMCs from blood kept in culture. V and J are TRBV1 and TRBJ2-2; TRBD2, the D gene given by the table, was not confirmed from the DNA. TRBV1 is labeled a pseudogene. CDR3 sequence reads: CTSPRGGLKEQLNTGELFF. The CDR3 bases are TGCACCAGCCCACGTGGGGGGTTGAAAGAACAGCTGAACACCGGGGAGCTGTTTTTT.